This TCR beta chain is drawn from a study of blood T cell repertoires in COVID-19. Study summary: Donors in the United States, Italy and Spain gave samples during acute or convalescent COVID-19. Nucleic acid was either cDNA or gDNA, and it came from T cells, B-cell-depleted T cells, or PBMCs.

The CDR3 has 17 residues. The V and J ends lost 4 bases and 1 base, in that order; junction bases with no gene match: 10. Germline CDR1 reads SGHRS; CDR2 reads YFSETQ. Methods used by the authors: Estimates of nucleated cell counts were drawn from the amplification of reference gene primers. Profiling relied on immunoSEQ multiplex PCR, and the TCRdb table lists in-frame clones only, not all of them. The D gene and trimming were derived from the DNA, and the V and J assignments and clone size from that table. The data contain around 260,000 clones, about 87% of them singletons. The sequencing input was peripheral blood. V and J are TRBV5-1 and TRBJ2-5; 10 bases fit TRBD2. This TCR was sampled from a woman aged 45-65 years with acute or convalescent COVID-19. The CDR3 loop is CASSPKLAGNIQETQYF. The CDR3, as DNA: TGCGCCAGCAGCCCAAAACTAGCGGGAAACATCCAAGAGACCCAGTACTTC.